A single sample is the source of the 32 T cell receptor beta chains below, sequenced in a study of T cell responses to AZD1222 COVID-19 vaccine (dated by TCRdb to about 2021). Library method: the immunoSEQ multiplex PCR assay. TCRdb took over this immuneACCESS table, retaining in-frame rearrangements with V and J assigned. Such tables are incomplete; in checked studies, under half of the missing clones stem from an unresolved V gene, and the remainder is unexplained. This sample lists about 130,000 clones; 92% were detected once. Together, the top ten hold approximately 2.1% of the sample. Reading the label with the study, this specimen's time point is: baseline before first vaccination. The material sequenced was peripheral blood, taken on day 0 of AZD1222 vaccination. These TCRs come from an adult in good health.

The rearrangement uses TRBV2 and TRBJ2-2; D not certain. The CDR3 runs to 15 residues. Germline V CDR1 and CDR2: SNHLY, FYNNEI. The V end lost 5 bases, the J end lost 8 bases, and 18 bases lay between the germline ends. The CDR3 bases are TGTGCCAGCAGTTCCATTTCTCCTCGTGGTGGGGAGCTGTTTTTT. Translated: CASSSISPRGGELFF.

This chain uses TRBV27 with TRBJ1-4; 7 bases map to TRBD1. Germline CDR1 MNHEY, CDR2 SMNVEV (reference sequence). The CDR3 has 17 amino acids. Trimming removed 0 bases from V and 6 bases from J; junction bases left unmatched: 10. The CDR3, as DNA: TGTGCCAGCAGTTTATCTGGGGGGACAGAAACCGATGAAAAACTGTTTTTT. Protein: CASSLSGGTETDEKLFF.

This chain links TRBV5-4 with TRBJ1-6, with TRBD1 as a possible D gene (6 bases). The V end was cut by 5 bases, the J end by 7 bases, with 13 bases between. Germline assignment: CDR1 SGHNT and CDR2 YYREEE (reference sequence). CDR3 length equals 14 residues. CDR3 bases: TGTGCCAGCAGATACAGGGACGTCAATTCACCCCTCCACTTT. Its protein product is CASRYRDVNSPLHF.

The chain uses TRBV7-9 and TRBJ2-7; no firm D call. CDR1 is SEHNR and CDR2 is FQNEAQ in the germline V gene (reference sequence). This CDR3 is 14 amino acids long. V was cut by 8 bases and J by 0 bases, with 14 bases left in between. The DNA for the CDR3 is TGTGCCAGCGCGTCACAGCCGAGCTCCTACGAGCAGTACTTC. Translated, it gives CASASQPSSYEQYF. The whole variable domain, remainder taken from reference TRBV7-9 and TRBJ2-7, is DTGVSQNPRHKITKRGQNVTFRCDPISEHNRLYWYRQTLGQGPEFLTYFQNEAQLEKSRLLSDRFSAERPKGSFSTLEIQRTEQGDSAMYLCASASQPSSYEQYFGPGTRLTVT.

The chain recombines TRBV19 with TRBJ2-7, with TRBD1 matching 9 bases. Unmatched junction bases numbered 6, after V lost 3 bases and J lost 3 bases. The CDR3 length is 15 residues. Looked up from germline, CDR1 is LNHDA and CDR2 is SQIVND (reference sequence). CDR3 region: CASSIAGTGLYEQYF. In nucleotides, the CDR3 is TGTGCCAGTAGTATCGCAGGGACAGGGCTCTACGAGCAGTACTTC. The full variable domain, rest sourced from reference TRBV19 and TRBJ2-7, is DGGITQSPKYLFRKEGQNVTLSCEQNLNHDAMYWYRQDPGQGLRLIYYSQIVNDFQKGDIAEGYSVSREKKESFPLTVTSAQKNPTAFYLCASSIAGTGLYEQYFGPGTRLTVT.

The chain has TRBV27 and TRBJ2-1; 7 bases align to TRBD1. The CDR3 extends over 14 amino acids. The V and J ends lost 10 bases and 5 bases, in that order; junction bases with no gene match: 11. Germline V gene sequence: CDR1 MNHEY, CDR2 SMNVEV (reference sequence). The CDR3 loop is CATLIGGSNNEQFF. The CDR3 nucleotides read TGTGCCACCCTAATAGGGGGCAGCAACAATGAGCAGTTCTTC.

This clone was detected a few times. The chain has TRBV12-3 or TRBV12-4 and TRBJ1-2; D remains unclear. The CDR3 has 13 residues. Trimming stripped 7 bases from V and 6 bases from J, with 15 bases between. The DNA of the CDR3 is TGTGCCAGCATCCCCATGGCTGGGAATGGCTACACCTTC. It codes for CASIPMAGNGYTF.

CDR3: CASSPPVPGLGTEAFF. The DNA of the CDR3 is TGTGCCAGCAGCCCCCCGGTGCCGGGGCTTGGCACTGAAGCTTTCTTT. The chain is built from TRBV9 and TRBJ1-1; tentatively, D is TRBD1 (5 bases). The V end was cut by 4 bases, the J end by 4 bases, with 20 bases between. CDR1 and CDR2 from the germline V gene are SGDLS and YYNGEE. This CDR3 has 16 residues. The full variable domain, with the rest looked up from reference TRBV9 and TRBJ1-1, is DSGVTQTPKHLITATGQRVTLRCSPRSGDLSVYWYQQSLDQGLQFLIQYYNGEERAKGNILERFSAQQFPDLHSELNLSSLELGDSALYFCASSPPVPGLGTEAFFGQGTRLTVV.

The chain couples TRBV10-2 to TRBJ1-1; D is ambiguous. V lost 4 bases to trimming and J lost 0 bases, with 6 bases between them. The CDR3 is made up of 13 amino acids. CDR1 and CDR2 (germline): WSHSY, SAAADI. In nucleotides, the CDR3 is TGCGCCAGCAGTGGCTTGCTGAACACTGAAGCTTTCTTT. Protein: CASSGLLNTEAFF.

This chain joins TRBV29-1 and TRBJ2-3, with TRBD1 matching 9 bases. This CDR3 spans 15 amino acids. J lost 3 bases, V lost 3 bases, and 7 bases had no gene match. CDR1 is SQVTM and CDR2 is ANQGSEA in the germline V gene. CDR3 in DNA: TGCAGCGTTGAGGGCTCGGACAGGGGAACAGATACGCAGTATTTT. It yields the protein CSVEGSDRGTDTQYF.

The CDR3 sequence: CASSYGAWGTDTQYF. Here the CDR3 DNA reads TGCGCCAGCAGTTACGGGGCCTGGGGCACAGATACGCAGTATTTT. The rearrangement joins TRBV5-1 to TRBJ2-3; D possibly matches TRBD1 or TRBD2 (5 bases each). CDR1 and CDR2 from the germline V gene are SGHRS and YFSETQ. This CDR3 is built from 15 residues. The germline V and J ends were trimmed by 5 bases and 1 base, with 14 bases remaining between them.

This clone was picked up a small number of times. The chain has TRBV13 and TRBJ2-7; a weak D match, TRBD2 (5 bases). Germline V CDR1 and CDR2: PRHDT, FYEKMQ (reference sequence). V was clipped by 2 bases and J by 2 bases, with 13 bases between them. The CDR3 sequence is 15 residues long. CDR3 bases: TGTGCCAGCAGCTTACGTCTAGCTGGAGCCTACGAGCAGTACTTC. Encoded protein: CASSLRLAGAYEQYF.

The rearrangement uses TRBV11-1 and TRBJ2-2, with no clear D. Trimming removed 8 bases at V and 2 bases at J, with 12 bases between. The CDR3 has 14 residues. Germline CDR1 reads SGHAT; CDR2 reads FQDESV (reference sequence). The CDR3 region is CASGAEINTGELFF. The CDR3 region has the DNA TGTGCCAGCGGTGCAGAGATCAACACCGGGGAGCTGTTTTTT.

The rearrangement uses TRBV19 and TRBJ2-7; TRBD1 matches at 9 bases. Germline trimming cut 4 bases from V and 1 base from J; bases unmatched to any gene: 8. Germline V CDR1 and CDR2: LNHDA, SQIVND (reference sequence). The CDR3 runs to 16 residues. For the CDR3, the DNA is TGTGCCAGTAGTAAAGCCCGGGACAGGGCGTCCTACGAGCAGTACTTC. Translated: CASSKARDRASYEQYF. Based on the CDR3 plus reference TRBV19 and TRBJ2-7, the full variable domain is DGGITQSPKYLFRKEGQNVTLSCEQNLNHDAMYWYRQDPGQGLRLIYYSQIVNDFQKGDIAEGYSVSREKKESFPLTVTSAQKNPTAFYLCASSKARDRASYEQYFGPGTRLTVT.

This clone was found once. This chain uses TRBV5-4 with TRBJ1-2; maybe TRBD1 (5 bases). Looked up from germline, CDR1 is SGHNT and CDR2 is YYREEE (reference sequence). CDR3 length: 17 amino acids. The V end lost 3 bases, the J end lost 7 bases, and 25 bases lay between the germline ends. The CDR3 DNA sequence: TGTGCCAGCAGCTCCGGGGGAGGTGGGCCCCGGGTAGGTGGCTACACCTTC. Translating gives CASSSGGGGPRVGGYTF.

Of note for this clone: Germline is not matched at one junction end, which may reflect a read error. This sequence joins TRBV12-3 or TRBV12-4 and TRBJ1-2; possible D gene TRBD1, 5 bases. The length of the CDR3 is 12 residues. CDR3 nucleotides: TGTGCCAGCAGTGGTCCAGGGCTGTCCTCTTCCTTC. Encoded protein: CASSGPGLSSSF.

The table lists this clone with a few counts. V usage is TRBV19 and J usage is TRBJ2-7; D is undetermined. The CDR3 length is 11 residues. Trimming took 3 bases from V and 5 from J, leaving 5 bases between them. Germline V lookup: CDR1 LNHDA, CDR2 SQIVND (reference sequence). This CDR3 reads CASSMGNEQYF. In DNA, the CDR3 is TGTGCCAGTAGTATGGGTAACGAGCAGTACTTC.

This clone was recorded only once. The V gene is TRBV10-3, the J gene TRBJ2-2; 16 bases fit TRBD2. The V gene end was trimmed by 6 bases and the J gene end by 0 bases; junction bases not matched to a gene: 7. CDR1 and CDR2 (germline): ENHRY, SYGVKD. This CDR3 comprises 19 residues. CDR3 nucleotide sequence: TGTGCCATCAGCCCGGGGACTAGCGGGGGGGACTCGAACACCGGGGAGCTGTTTTTT. Translating it yields CAISPGTSGGDSNTGELFF.

The chain employs TRBV10-3 and TRBJ1-1; 9 bases fit TRBD1. Germline V gene sequence: CDR1 ENHRY, CDR2 SYGVKD. V shed 10 bases and J 1 base; nucleotides not matched to a gene: 4. The CDR3 contains 13 residues. In DNA, the CDR3 is TGTGCCAGAAGACAGGGGGAGAACACTGAAGCTTTCTTT. It yields the protein CARRQGENTEAFF.

V usage is TRBV7-2 and J usage is TRBJ1-5, with D perhaps matching TRBD1 (5 bases). Germline lookup yields CDR1 SGHTA and CDR2 FQGNSA. Trimming left V 5 bases short and J 9 bases short, with 11 bases between. This CDR3 has 12 amino acids. The CDR3 loop reads CASSQGPWPQHF. As DNA, the CDR3 is TGTGCCAGCAGCCAGGGACCATGGCCCCAGCATTTT.

The rearrangement links TRBV18 to TRBJ1-1; no definite D call. Germline CDR1 KGHSH, CDR2 LQKENI. The V end was cut by 1 base, the J end by 4 bases, with 4 bases between. The CDR3 is 12 amino acids. The CDR3 nucleotides read TGTGCCAGCTCACCACAGGTCACTGAAGCTTTCTTT. It translates to CASSPQVTEAFF.

Notes on this clone: This CDR3 is also generated by other DNA sequences in the sample. CDR3 region: CASSPQGANTEAFF. The CDR3 DNA sequence: TGTGCCAGCAGCCCACAGGGGGCGAACACTGAAGCTTTCTTT. V gene TRBV7-3 combines with J gene TRBJ1-1, with 9 bases identical to TRBD1. The CDR3 spans 14 residues. Germline CDR1 and CDR2: SGHTA and FQGTGA. The J segment lost 1 base and the V segment lost 5 bases, leaving 2 bases of the junction unmatched.

Only a few counts were recorded for this clone. The chain joins TRBV18 to TRBJ2-5; D not resolved. V was cut by 2 bases and J by 2 bases, with 6 bases left in between. CDR1 is KGHSH and CDR2 is LQKENI in the germline V gene. This CDR3 is 13 amino acids long. The CDR3 reads CASSPIRQETQYF. The CDR3 bases are TGTGCCAGCTCACCAATTAGACAAGAGACCCAGTACTTC.

The V call is TRBV5-1, the J call TRBJ1-1, with 8 bases lining up with TRBD1. V lost 2 bases to trimming and J lost 4 bases; unmatched junction nucleotides: 7. CDR3 length: 15 residues. Germline values: CDR1 SGHRS, CDR2 YFSETQ. In nucleotides, the CDR3 is TGCGCCAGCAGCTTTGAGACAGGGGAGGCCACTGAAGCTTTCTTT. Translation gives CASSFETGEATEAFF.

The J gene is TRBJ1-1, the V gene TRBV12-5, with 7 bases identical to TRBD1. The CDR3 spans 15 residues. V dropped 5 bases and J dropped 1; count of bases not matched to a gene: 7. Per germline, CDR1 LGHNT and CDR2 FRNRAP. CDR3: CASGPRTGQNTEAFF. CDR3 DNA sequence: TGTGCTAGTGGTCCCCGGACAGGCCAGAACACTGAAGCTTTCTTT.

The rearrangement joins TRBV5-4 to TRBJ2-7, with D possibly being TRBD1 (6 bases). Germline loops: CDR1 SGHNT, CDR2 YYREEE (reference sequence). The germline V and J ends were trimmed by 0 bases and 3 bases, with 7 bases remaining between them. This CDR3 spans 13 amino acids. As DNA, the CDR3 is TGTGCCAGCAGCTTGGGGGGGCTCTACGAGCAGTACTTC. Its translation is CASSLGGLYEQYF.

Here the CDR3 reads CASSYLGGGYEQYF. The CDR3 nucleotides read TGTGCCAGCAGTTACTTAGGGGGGGGTTACGAGCAGTACTTC. This sequence joins TRBV6-5 and TRBJ2-7; possibly TRBD2 for D (7 bases). Trimming took off 1 base at V and 4 bases at J, with 11 bases between the two ends. Looked up from germline, CDR1 is MNHEY and CDR2 is SVGAGI. The CDR3 has 14 amino acids.

Here the CDR3 reads CASSSSGGAPNEQFF. CDR3 coding DNA: TGTGCCAGCAGTTCTAGCGGGGGGGCCCCCAATGAGCAGTTCTTC. The V gene is TRBV27, the J gene TRBJ2-1; 12 bases line up with TRBD2. V lost 4 bases to trimming and J lost 6 bases; unmatched junction nucleotides: 4. The germline CDR1 and CDR2 sequences are MNHEY and SMNVEV (reference sequence). The CDR3 sequence is 15 residues long.

J is TRBJ2-7 and V is TRBV2; D is unclear. The CDR3 totals 13 residues. The V end was cut by 4 bases, the J end by 6 bases, with 13 bases between. The germline CDR1 and CDR2 sequences are SNHLY and FYNNEI. As DNA, the CDR3 is TGTGCCAGCAGTGCGTTTTCAAGGCTCGAGCAGTACTTC. It yields the protein CASSAFSRLEQYF.

This CDR3 reads CASSVYSNQPQHF. Here the CDR3 DNA reads TGTGCCAGCTCCGTTTATAGCAATCAGCCCCAGCATTTT. This chain connects TRBV2 to TRBJ1-5; D unclear. The CDR3 is 13 residues long. V shed 8 bases and J shed 0 bases, with 8 bases lying between them. Germline assignment: CDR1 SNHLY and CDR2 FYNNEI.

The chain links TRBV5-4 to TRBJ1-1, with D tentatively TRBD1 (5 bases). There are 15 residues in the CDR3. Germline values: CDR1 SGHNT, CDR2 YYREEE (reference sequence). Trimming left V 5 bases short and J 1 base short, with 15 bases between. CDR3 DNA: TGTGCCAGCAGGTCCGGGACCTCTTCGAACACTGAAGCTTTCTTT. Translated: CASRSGTSSNTEAFF.

V is TRBV19 and J is TRBJ1-6; D gene uncertain. Germline lookup yields CDR1 LNHDA and CDR2 SQIVND (reference sequence). With 5 bases removed from V and 4 bases from J, the gap between germline ends came to 15 bases. The CDR3 extends over 16 amino acids. CDR3 loop: CASSVAAGLYNSPLHF. The CDR3 region has the DNA TGTGCCAGTAGTGTGGCGGCCGGATTGTATAATTCACCCCTCCACTTT.